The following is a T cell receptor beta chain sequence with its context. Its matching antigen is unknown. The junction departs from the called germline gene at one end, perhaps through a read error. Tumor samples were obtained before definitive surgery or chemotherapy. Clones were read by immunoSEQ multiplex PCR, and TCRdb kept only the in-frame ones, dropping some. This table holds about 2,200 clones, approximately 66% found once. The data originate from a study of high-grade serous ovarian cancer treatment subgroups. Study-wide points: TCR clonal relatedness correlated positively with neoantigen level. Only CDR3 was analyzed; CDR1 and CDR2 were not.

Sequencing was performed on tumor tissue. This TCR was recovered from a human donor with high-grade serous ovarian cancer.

CDR3 sequence (DNA): TGTGCCAGCACCGGACAGGGGGAAAAACTGCTTTTT. Protein sequence: CASTGQGEKLLF. The chain combines TRBV6-6 with TRBJ1-4; 10 positions match TRBD1. CDR1 is MNHNY and CDR2 is SVGAGI in the germline V gene (reference sequence). This CDR3 has 12 residues.